Reported below is one T cell receptor beta chain. Its antigen is not known. Looked up from germline, CDR1 is MNHNS and CDR2 is SASEGT. CDR3 size: 15 residues. Trimming took 0 bases from V and 6 from J, leaving 11 bases between them. This sample was included in a study of OX40 agonist ivuxolimab in advanced cancers. For the study at large: Earlier treatment with anti-PD-1, anti-PD-L1 or anti-CTLA-4 was permitted, and under 50% had received some. Study results and caveats: Also present in some nonresponders was a low level of normalized T-cell clonal expansion. At doses 0.1 to 3.0 mg/kg, CD4+ and CD8+ clones expanded.

The assay was immunoSEQ multiplex PCR, and TCRdb's table has in-frame clones only and misses some. The data contain about 19,000 clones, about 83% of them singletons. Anyone with autoimmune disease history or systemic immunosuppression was excluded. Sequencing used CD4+ or CD8+ T cells sorted from blood, obtained in a trial of the OX40 agonist ivuxolimab. This rearrangement joins TRBV6-1 to TRBJ1-4; D not certain. This clonotype was sampled from an adult with an advanced solid tumor such as melanoma, head and neck, liver or kidney cancer. CDR3 in DNA: TGTGCCAGCAGTGAAGCCTACTGGCGCCATGAAAAACTGTTTTTT. Its protein product is CASSEAYWRHEKLFF.